Shown below are 21 T cell receptor beta chains from a single sample sequenced in a study of cytomegalovirus exposure and HLA in healthy donors. 60 Vbeta and 13 Jbeta primers were used in PCR. Assay used: immunoSEQ multiplex PCR; TCRdb lists only in-frame clones, some missing. The sample comprises approximately 150,000 clones, about three quarters of which are singletons, and about 2.6% rests with the top ten. Source material: PBMCs. These receptor sequences come from a woman aged 40 to 55 in good health and CMV-seropositive.

The chain joins TRBV28 to TRBJ1-2; weak D call: TRBD1 (5 bases). V was clipped by 8 bases and J by 3 bases, with 10 bases between them. There are 12 residues in the CDR3. CDR1 MDHEN and CDR2 SYDVKM come from the germline V gene. The CDR3 loop reads CASATVDYGYTF. The CDR3 nucleotides are TGTGCCAGCGCGACAGTCGACTATGGCTACACCTTC.

The V and J genes are TRBV2 and TRBJ1-5; TRBD1 matches 8 bases. This CDR3 spans 14 amino acids. Unmatched junction bases numbered 5, after V lost 4 bases and J lost 6 bases. Germline CDR1 reads SNHLY; CDR2 reads FYNNEI. The CDR3: CASSGQGARQPQHF. The CDR3 DNA reads as TGTGCCAGCAGTGGGCAGGGGGCGCGTCAGCCCCAGCATTTT.

The chain employs TRBV29-1 and TRBJ2-1; 11 nucleotides match TRBD1. Germline assignment: CDR1 SQVTM and CDR2 ANQGSEA. This CDR3 is built from 13 residues. V dropped 6 bases and J dropped 6; count of bases not matched to a gene: 4. CDR3 region: CSVDRGLVNEQFF. The CDR3 DNA follows: TGCAGCGTGGACAGGGGGCTGGTCAATGAGCAGTTCTTC.

The rearrangement uses TRBV5-6 and TRBJ2-4; 9 bases agree with TRBD1. This CDR3 comprises 15 residues. V lost 0 bases, J lost 4 bases, and 2 bases stayed unmatched. Per germline, CDR1 SGHDT and CDR2 YYEEEE. The CDR3 region has the DNA TGTGCCAGCAGCTTGGTGGGACAGGGAAAAAACATTCAGTACTTC. Protein product: CASSLVGQGKNIQYF.

This rearrangement joins TRBV19 to TRBJ1-2, with 9 bases lining up with TRBD1. CDR1 is LNHDA, CDR2 SQIVND, per germline (reference sequence). Trimming took 5 bases from V and 7 from J; bases not matched to a gene: 5. This CDR3 region has 13 residues. The CDR3 nucleotides are TGTGCCAGTAGTGCGACAGGGGGACGTGGCTACACCTTC. Residues: CASSATGGRGYTF.

This rearrangement joins TRBV5-1 to TRBJ2-5; D gene unclear. Trimming removed 0 bases at V and 5 bases at J, with 14 bases between. The CDR3 contains 15 residues. Germline values: CDR1 SGHRS, CDR2 YFSETQ. The CDR3 sequence: CASSLVAGVGETQYF. The CDR3 DNA reads as TGCGCCAGCAGCTTGGTAGCTGGAGTCGGGGAGACCCAGTACTTC.

The chain couples TRBV10-1 to TRBJ2-3; 9 bases fit TRBD2. This CDR3 region has 16 residues. V shed 2 bases, J shed 1 base, and the junction held 4 bases outside the gene matches. CDR1 and CDR2 (germline): WNHNN, SYGVQD (reference sequence). As DNA, the CDR3 is TGCGCCAGCAGTGAGGGGACTAGCCTCCGCACAGATACGCAGTATTTT. Translation gives CASSEGTSLRTDTQYF.

Written as DNA, the CDR3 is TGTGCCTGGGCCGACAGTCCATACGAGCAGTACTTC. It specifies CAWADSPYEQYF. This chain links TRBV30 with TRBJ2-7; D may be TRBD1 (5 bases). The germline V gene encodes CDR1 GTSNPN and CDR2 SVGIG (reference sequence). The CDR3 covers 12 residues. Trimming removed 5 bases at V and 4 bases at J, with 12 bases between.

This sequence joins TRBV30 and TRBJ2-3; 8 bases line up with TRBD1. V shed 5 bases, J shed 1 base, and the junction held 5 bases outside the gene matches. This CDR3 is built from 14 residues. Per germline, CDR1 GTSNPN and CDR2 SVGIG (reference sequence). CDR3 coding DNA: TGTGCCTGGGGACAGGGAGAGGGCACAGATACGCAGTATTTT. Translated: CAWGQGEGTDTQYF.

The CDR3 region has the DNA TGTGCCAGCAGAGGGGAACAGACGTACAATGAGCAGTTCTTC. This gives the protein CASRGEQTYNEQFF. The genes are TRBV7-9 and TRBJ2-1, with D possibly matching TRBD1 (5 bases). V lost 6 bases and J lost 4, with 13 bases in between. Germline CDR1 SEHNR, CDR2 FQNEAQ (reference sequence). The CDR3 spans 14 residues. Together with reference TRBV7-9 and TRBJ2-1, the CDR3 gives the full variable domain: DTGVSQNPRHKITKRGQNVTFRCDPISEHNRLYWYRQTLGQGPEFLTYFQNEAQLEKSRLLSDRFSAERPKGSFSTLEIQRTEQGDSAMYLCASRGEQTYNEQFFGPGTRLTVL.

The V call is TRBV27, the J call TRBJ2-7, with TRBD1 matching 8 bases. CDR1 and CDR2 from the germline V gene are MNHEY and SMNVEV (reference sequence). V lost 6 bases and J lost 5; bases outside the gene matches: 12. This CDR3 contains 15 residues. The CDR3 bases are TGTGCCAGCAGGCATTATCCGGGACAGGTAGACGAGCAGTACTTC. This sequence encodes CASRHYPGQVDEQYF.

This rearrangement joins TRBV28 to TRBJ2-6; 8 nucleotides line up with TRBD1. There are 20 residues in the CDR3. V lost 6 bases to trimming and J lost 0 bases; unmatched junction nucleotides: 16. Per germline, CDR1 MDHEN and CDR2 SYDVKM. The CDR3 loop reads CASRGGVSGGLNSGANVLTF. Here the CDR3 DNA reads TGTGCCAGCAGGGGGGGTGTGTCAGGGGGCCTCAACTCTGGGGCCAACGTCCTGACTTTC.

V gene TRBV5-4 combines with J gene TRBJ2-2; 7 positions match TRBD1. From germline, CDR1 is SGHNT and CDR2 YYREEE (reference sequence). The CDR3 has 15 amino acids. The J segment lost 2 bases and the V segment lost 5 bases, leaving 6 bases of the junction unmatched. The CDR3 DNA is TGTGCCAGCAGTCTACAGGGGTTAAACACCGGGGAGCTGTTTTTT. Protein sequence: CASSLQGLNTGELFF.

This sequence joins TRBV5-1 and TRBJ1-1; D not certain. Per the germline V gene, CDR1 is SGHRS and CDR2 is YFSETQ. Trimming took off 1 base at V and 1 base at J, with 8 bases between the two ends. This CDR3 comprises 14 residues. The CDR3 DNA follows: TGCGCCAGCAGCTTGTTGGCAGGGAACACTGAAGCTTTCTTT. Protein sequence: CASSLLAGNTEAFF.

The V call is TRBV9, the J call TRBJ2-7, with D possibly being TRBD2 (5 bases). The CDR3 consists of 15 residues. Germline V gene sequence: CDR1 SGDLS, CDR2 YYNGEE. Trimming stripped 0 bases from V and 4 bases from J, with 14 bases between. The CDR3 DNA reads as TGTGCCAGCAGCGTAGGTTCTGGACTCGAGTACGAGCAGTACTTC. Translation: CASSVGSGLEYEQYF.

The chain couples TRBV7-9 to TRBJ2-3; D perhaps matches TRBD1 (6 bases). Germline V gene data show CDR1 as SEHNR and CDR2 as FQNEAQ (reference sequence). This CDR3 contains 15 residues. V gave up 8 bases and J gave up 0 bases, with 15 bases separating them. The CDR3 DNA reads as TGTGCCAGCTGCAGGGGTTCCCTTAGCACAGATACGCAGTATTTT. This gives the protein CASCRGSLSTDTQYF.

J is TRBJ2-2 and V is TRBV7-9; TRBD1 matches 9 bases. Losses at the gene ends were 6 bases for V and 6 bases for J; bases not matched to a gene: 5. Per the germline V gene, CDR1 is SEHNR and CDR2 is FQNEAQ (reference sequence). This CDR3 has 14 amino acids. CDR3 nucleotides: TGTGCCAGCAGTTGGACAGGGGCCGCCGGGGAGCTGTTTTTT. Protein: CASSWTGAAGELFF.

The chain couples TRBV5-6 to TRBJ2-3, with a weak D call TRBD2 (5 bases). From germline, CDR1 is SGHDT and CDR2 YYEEEE. V lost 0 bases and J 5 bases, leaving 13 bases between the germline ends. The CDR3 spans 15 residues. The CDR3: CASSLGLTRGDTQYF. Written as DNA, the CDR3 is TGTGCCAGCAGCTTGGGACTCACCCGGGGAGATACGCAGTATTTT.

The chain is built from TRBV7-2 and TRBJ2-7; 12 bases map to TRBD2. The junction had 6 bases not matched to a gene; V was cut back by 5 bases and J by 4 bases. In germline, CDR1 is SGHTA, CDR2 FQGNSA. This CDR3 contains 15 residues. CDR3 DNA sequence: TGTGCCAGCAGCCCCTCCGGGACTAGCGGGTACGAGCAGTACTTC. Its translation: CASSPSGTSGYEQYF. Based on the CDR3 plus reference TRBV7-2 and TRBJ2-7, the full variable domain is GAGVSQSPSNKVTEKGKDVELRCDPISGHTALYWYRQSLGQGLEFLIYFQGNSAPDKSGLPSDRFSAERTGGSVSTLTIQRTQQEDSAVYLCASSPSGTSGYEQYFGPGTRLTVT.

The CDR3 is CATGQPNSTDTQYF. The DNA for the CDR3 is TGTGCCACCGGACAACCGAACAGCACAGATACGCAGTATTTT. J is TRBJ2-3 and V is TRBV15; maybe TRBD1 (5 bases). V was pared by 8 bases and J by 0 bases, with 12 bases between. Germline CDR1 reads LNHNV; CDR2 reads YYDKDF (reference sequence). The CDR3 runs 14 residues.

This clone has more than one count but fewer than ten. The rearrangement uses TRBV15 and TRBJ2-1; 8 nucleotides match TRBD2. J was trimmed by 12 bases and V by 1 base; bases with no gene match: 5. The germline V gene has CDR1 LNHNV and CDR2 YYDKDF (reference sequence). The CDR3 consists of 13 residues. The CDR3 spells CATSRVNSGAQFF. The DNA of the CDR3 is TGTGCCACCAGCAGAGTGAATAGCGGGGCGCAGTTCTTC.